These 23 T cell receptor beta chains were sequenced from one sample in a study of T cells in localized non-small cell lung cancer. Some clones are missing from TCRdb's copy, which holds only in-frame ones; the method was immunoSEQ multiplex PCR. This table holds under 15,000 clones, approximately 84% found once. The sample consisted of peripheral blood, taken before any cancer treatment. The receptors shown here come from a male donor aged 60 or older with stage I squamous cell lung carcinoma.

The gene calls are TRBV5-1 and TRBJ2-7; the match to TRBD1 covers 10 bases. Germline assignment: CDR1 SGHRS and CDR2 YFSETQ. The V and J ends lost 4 bases and 1 base, in that order; junction bases with no gene match: 5. CDR3 length: 15 amino acids. CDR3: CASSDGTGVSYEQYF. The CDR3 DNA sequence: TGCGCCAGCAGCGATGGGACAGGGGTATCCTACGAGCAGTACTTC.

The chain carries TRBV15 and TRBJ1-5; unclear D gene. V was cut by 2 bases and J by 4 bases, with 3 bases left in between. CDR1 and CDR2 from the germline V gene are LNHNV and YYDKDF (reference sequence). This CDR3 has 12 residues. The CDR3 spells CATSRTNQPQHF. As DNA, the CDR3 is TGTGCCACCAGCAGAACGAATCAGCCCCAGCATTTT.

In its sample, this clone was seen once. This CDR3 is CASSPGRDTDTQYF. The CDR3 coding sequence is TGTGCCAGCAGTCCGGGACGAGACACAGATACGCAGTATTTT. This chain uses TRBV28 with TRBJ2-3, with D perhaps assigned TRBD1 or TRBD2 (5 bases each). V was clipped by 5 bases and J by 2 bases, with 11 bases between them. Germline V gives CDR1 MDHEN, CDR2 SYDVKM. The CDR3 is 14 residues long.

The V gene is TRBV15, the J gene TRBJ2-1; D may be TRBD1 (5 bases). V shed 0 bases and J shed 3 bases, with 12 bases lying between them. Germline V lookup: CDR1 LNHNV, CDR2 YYDKDF (reference sequence). The CDR3 has 16 amino acids. CDR3 nucleotides: TGTGCCACCAGCAGAGATCGACAGTTAGGCTACAATGAGCAGTTCTTC. Translating gives CATSRDRQLGYNEQFF. The full variable domain, with the rest looked up from reference TRBV15 and TRBJ2-1, is DAMVIQNPRYQVTQFGKPVTLSCSQTLNHNVMYWYQQKSSQAPKLLFHYYDKDFNNEADTPDNFQSRRPNTSFCFLDIRSPGLGDTAMYLCATSRDRQLGYNEQFFGPGTRLTVL.

This clone was observed a few times. The chain is built from TRBV29-1 and TRBJ2-5; D remains unclear. The V gene lost 6 bases and the J gene lost 5 bases, with 13 bases spanning the gap. Germline V CDR1 and CDR2: SQVTM, ANQGSEA. CDR3 size: 12 residues. CDR3 loop: CSVARREETQYF. For the CDR3, the DNA is TGCAGCGTCGCGCGGCGTGAGGAGACCCAGTACTTC. Looking up the rest from reference TRBV29-1 and TRBJ2-5 gives the full variable domain: SAVISQKPSRDICQRGTSLTIQCQVDSQVTMMFWYRQQPGQSLTLIATANQGSEATYESGFVIDKFPISRPNLTFSTLTVSNMSPEDSSIYLCSVARREETQYFGPGTRLLVL.

This chain uses TRBV18 with TRBJ2-4; the match to TRBD1 covers 7 bases. Trimming took 6 bases from V and 0 from J; bases not matched to a gene: 14. The CDR3 length is 18 residues. Germline V gene lookup returns CDR1 KGHSH and CDR2 LQKENI. CDR3 residues: CASSVDRQTEVAKNIQYF. The CDR3 DNA is TGTGCCAGCTCTGTGGACAGGCAAACCGAAGTAGCCAAAAACATTCAGTACTTC. Together with reference TRBV18 and TRBJ2-4, the CDR3 gives the full variable domain: NAGVMQNPRHLVRRRGQEARLRCSPMKGHSHVYWYRQLPEEGLKFMVYLQKENIIDESGMPKERFSAEFPKEGPSILRIQQVVRGDSAAYFCASSVDRQTEVAKNIQYFGAGTRLSVL.

The chain uses TRBV18 and TRBJ1-4, with 8 bases lining up with TRBD1. This CDR3 spans 14 amino acids. Trimming cost V 3 bases and J 8 bases; bases outside gene matches: 5. The germline V gene encodes CDR1 KGHSH and CDR2 LQKENI. This CDR3 is CASSPSTGGEKLFF. As DNA, the CDR3 is TGTGCCAGCTCACCCTCCACAGGGGGGGAAAAACTGTTTTTT.

The V call is TRBV12-5, the J call TRBJ2-2; 7 bases line up with TRBD2. CDR3 size: 17 residues. Germline trimming cut 3 bases from V and 0 bases from J; bases unmatched to any gene: 7. The germline V gene has CDR1 LGHNT and CDR2 FRNRAP. In nucleotides, the CDR3 is TGTGCTAGTGGTTTACAGCGGGGAATCTCGAACACCGGGGAGCTGTTTTTT. This encodes CASGLQRGISNTGELFF.

The V and J genes are TRBV27 and TRBJ2-7; the match to TRBD1 covers 8 bases. The junction had 8 bases not matched to a gene; V was cut back by 6 bases and J by 4 bases. The length of the CDR3 is 14 residues. CDR1 is MNHEY and CDR2 is SMNVEV in the germline V gene (reference sequence). Here the CDR3 reads CASSAGGRGYEQYF. CDR3 nucleotide sequence: TGTGCCAGCAGCGCAGGGGGCAGGGGTTACGAGCAGTACTTC.

The gene calls are TRBV11-3 and TRBJ2-3; 7 bases map to TRBD2. Germline lookup yields CDR1 SGHNT and CDR2 YENEEA. Trimming cost V 5 bases and J 5 bases; bases outside gene matches: 7. The CDR3 length is 14 residues. The DNA of the CDR3 is TGTGCCAGCAGCCCCACTTCGGGGGGAGATACGCAGTATTTT. The encoded protein is CASSPTSGGDTQYF.

V is TRBV5-1 and J is TRBJ1-1, with 10 bases fitting TRBD1. Looked up from germline, CDR1 is SGHRS and CDR2 is YFSETQ. Unmatched junction bases numbered 4, after V lost 7 bases and J lost 7 bases. CDR3 length equals 12 residues. The chain's CDR3 is CASGTGAGEAFF. The DNA of the CDR3 is TGCGCCAGCGGGACAGGGGCGGGTGAAGCTTTCTTT.

V gene TRBV18 combines with J gene TRBJ2-5; D is uncertain. CDR1 and CDR2 from the germline V gene are KGHSH and LQKENI. The CDR3 is 12 amino acids. Deletions cut 3 bases from V and 4 bases from J, with 6 bases between. For the CDR3, the DNA is TGTGCCAGCTCACCGGAGAGAGAGACCCAGTACTTC. Translation gives CASSPERETQYF.

The CDR3 DNA follows: TGTGCCATCACCGAGAGGGTGGAGGGAAAACTGTTTTTT. Encoded protein: CAITERVEGKLFF. The V gene is TRBV10-3, the J gene TRBJ1-4; D remains unclear. CDR1 and CDR2 from the germline V gene are ENHRY and SYGVKD. With 7 bases removed from V and 10 bases from J, the gap between germline ends came to 16 bases. This CDR3 is 13 amino acids long.

The chain recombines TRBV7-8 with TRBJ1-1; D not resolved. Looked up from germline, CDR1 is SGHVS and CDR2 is FQNEAQ. Trimming shortened V by 2 bases and J by 8 bases, and 12 bases separated the two germline ends. This CDR3 region has 13 residues. CDR3 residues: CASSLRSKSEAFF. The CDR3, as DNA: TGTGCCAGCAGCTTAAGGAGTAAGTCCGAAGCTTTCTTT. Full variable domain (remainder filled in from reference TRBV7-8 and TRBJ1-1): GAGVSQSPRYKVAKRGQDVALRCDPISGHVSLFWYQQALGQGPEFLTYFQNEAQLDKSGLPSDRFFAERPEGSVSTLKIQRTQQEDSAVYLCASSLRSKSEAFFGQGTRLTVV.

The rearrangement links TRBV29-1 to TRBJ2-5; weak D call: TRBD1 (6 bases). Deletions cut 4 bases from V and 4 bases from J, with 10 bases between. Germline lookup yields CDR1 SQVTM and CDR2 ANQGSEA. CDR3 length: 12 amino acids. The CDR3: CSVGTARETQYF. The DNA for the CDR3 is TGCAGCGTTGGGACAGCTCGAGAGACCCAGTACTTC. Full variable domain (missing parts from reference TRBV29-1 and TRBJ2-5): SAVISQKPSRDICQRGTSLTIQCQVDSQVTMMFWYRQQPGQSLTLIATANQGSEATYESGFVIDKFPISRPNLTFSTLTVSNMSPEDSSIYLCSVGTARETQYFGPGTRLLVL.

The CDR3: CASSIADEQFF. The CDR3 region has the DNA TGTGCCAGTAGTATCGCGGATGAGCAGTTCTTC. The chain employs TRBV19 and TRBJ2-1; no clear D. Germline V gene lookup returns CDR1 LNHDA and CDR2 SQIVND (reference sequence). The CDR3 runs 11 residues. Trimming cost V 3 bases and J 8 bases, with 5 bases left between them.

This chain connects TRBV29-1 to TRBJ1-3; TRBD1 matches at 11 bases. Germline trimming cut 7 bases from V and 7 bases from J; bases unmatched to any gene: 3. Germline CDR1 SQVTM, CDR2 ANQGSEA. This CDR3 contains 12 residues. CDR3 DNA: TGCAGCGCTGGGACAGGGGGGAACACCATATATTTT. It encodes CSAGTGGNTIYF.

This chain connects TRBV18 to TRBJ1-1, with no clear D. Germline CDR1 and CDR2: KGHSH and LQKENI. The CDR3 spans 14 residues. Trimming took off 3 bases at V and 0 bases at J, with 8 bases between the two ends. The DNA for the CDR3 is TGTGCCAGCTCACCGATCCGCTTGAACACTGAAGCTTTCTTT. The encoded protein is CASSPIRLNTEAFF. The whole variable domain, filled in from reference TRBV18 and TRBJ1-1, reads NAGVMQNPRHLVRRRGQEARLRCSPMKGHSHVYWYRQLPEEGLKFMVYLQKENIIDESGMPKERFSAEFPKEGPSILRIQQVVRGDSAAYFCASSPIRLNTEAFFGQGTRLTVV.

V and J are TRBV15 and TRBJ2-5; a possible D gene is TRBD2 (5 bases). The better agreement between TRBJ2-7 and the DNA end casts doubt on the J call. Germline V gene lookup returns CDR1 LNHNV and CDR2 YYDKDF (reference sequence). The CDR3 covers 15 residues. Written as DNA, the CDR3 is TGTGCCACCAGCAGAGATCATACTAGGAAGTACGAGCAGTACTTC. As protein: CATSRDHTRKYEQYF.

This clone showed up just a few times. The chain has TRBV11-2 and TRBJ2-7; D ambiguous. The CDR3 is 13 residues long. Germline V gene sequence: CDR1 SGHAT, CDR2 FQNNGV. Trimming shortened V by 1 base and J by 3 bases, and 7 bases separated the two germline ends. The CDR3 DNA reads TGTGCCAGCAGCTTAGGGACCAACTACGAGCAGTACTTC. This sequence encodes CASSLGTNYEQYF. Variable domain in full (rest from reference TRBV11-2 and TRBJ2-7): EAGVAQSPRYKIIEKRQSVAFWCNPISGHATLYWYQQILGQGPKLLIQFQNNGVVDDSQLPKDRFSAERLKGVDSTLKIQPAKLEDSAVYLCASSLGTNYEQYFGPGTRLTVT.

This rearrangement joins TRBV5-6 to TRBJ1-1; D unclear. Germline assignment: CDR1 SGHDT and CDR2 YYEEEE. Trimming pared 2 bases from V and 5 bases from J, leaving 13 bases between. This CDR3 has 14 residues. The CDR3 loop reads CASSFPLGNTEAFF. CDR3 DNA sequence: TGTGCCAGCAGCTTTCCCTTGGGGAATACTGAAGCTTTCTTT.

The rearrangement links TRBV11-2 to TRBJ1-3, with a tentative D call TRBD1 (5 bases). V shed 1 base and J shed 8 bases, with 15 bases lying between them. Germline V gives CDR1 SGHAT, CDR2 FQNNGV. This CDR3 has 15 residues. The CDR3 loop reads CASSLAPGLSDTIYF. CDR3 bases: TGTGCCAGCAGCTTAGCCCCGGGACTTTCGGACACCATATATTTT.

The rearrangement joins TRBV7-6 to TRBJ1-2, with 7 bases aligning to TRBD1. The CDR3 has 16 amino acids. Trimming at V came to 5 bases and at J to 0 bases, leaving 9 bases not matched to a gene. Germline CDR1 reads SGHVS; CDR2 reads FNYEAQ. CDR3 amino acids: CASSSRTGSPNYGYTF. The CDR3 DNA reads as TGTGCCAGCAGCAGCCGGACAGGTTCCCCTAACTATGGCTACACCTTC.